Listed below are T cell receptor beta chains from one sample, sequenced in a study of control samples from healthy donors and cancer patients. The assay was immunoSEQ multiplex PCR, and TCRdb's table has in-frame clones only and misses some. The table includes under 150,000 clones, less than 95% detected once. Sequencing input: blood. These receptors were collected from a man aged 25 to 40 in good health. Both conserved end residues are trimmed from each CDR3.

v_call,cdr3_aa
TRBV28,ASSPGTSFNTGELF
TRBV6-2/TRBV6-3,ASSSHLSNQPQH
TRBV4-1,ASSAIAGTSYEQY
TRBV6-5,ASNTLGGEQY
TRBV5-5,ASSLGTGTEAF
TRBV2,ASRFAPYTPLAAVPDTQY
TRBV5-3,ARSSLRARGASTDTQY
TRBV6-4,ASSPLAGGSTDTQY
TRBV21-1,ASSKPTERISGANVLT
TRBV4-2,ASSDPRVGEQF
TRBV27,ASSPLYQAANYGYT
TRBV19,ASSIVVGNEQF
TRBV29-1,SVGSGGYTDTQY
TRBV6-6,ASSPPRPPYEQY
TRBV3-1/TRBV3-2,ASSQAGGSYNEQF
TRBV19,ASSGTGGYEQY
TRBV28,ASSHAWTGRYRNQPQH
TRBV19,ASSIGGVPSNQPQH
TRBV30,AWSPTYRANGEAF
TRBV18,ASSIATGTTNTEAF
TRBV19,ASRTGNTEAF
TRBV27,ASSLTGTANTEAF
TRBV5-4,ASSTRPGDGNTIY
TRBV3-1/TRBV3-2,ASSPGQGNYNEQF
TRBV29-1,SVAGGNTGELF
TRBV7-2,ASSLGGGAGELF
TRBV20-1,SASFAEGDHSPLH
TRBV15,ATSRLQNQPQH
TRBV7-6,ASSMRGQRTYNEQF
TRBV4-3,ASSQDLAAYGYT
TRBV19,ASSTQTGTEAF
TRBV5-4,ASSFILDPYEQY
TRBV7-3,ASSLIPTEGGTEAF
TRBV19,ASALRSSYNEQF
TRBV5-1,ASSLALAGALSYEQY
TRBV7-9,ASSLAGLVSYEQY
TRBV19,ASSPGGLGVNTEAF
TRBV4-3,ASSQLAGAYNEQF
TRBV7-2,ASSSDRVSYNEQF
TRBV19,ASSISENTEAF
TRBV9,ASSVGVSGREQY
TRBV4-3,ASSQVGTGGETQY
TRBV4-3,ASSDNRQGATEAF
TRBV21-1,ASSMGNREGQPQH
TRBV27,ASSFGQGLYGYT
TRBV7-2,ASSLIRAASSQH
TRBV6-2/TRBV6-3,ASSALTSSQETQY
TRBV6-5,ASSLRGSVEKLF
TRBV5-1,ASSVLPSGGDNEQF
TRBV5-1,ASSQIGNEQY
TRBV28,ASTAAAEFNEKLF
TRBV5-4,ASSSDLNSGNTIY
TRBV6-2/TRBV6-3,ASSSTAYGYT
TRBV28,ASTLGPYEQY
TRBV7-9,ASSLGQAGPQH
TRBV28,ASSFTNSYEQY
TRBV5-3,ARSRIWGIRGTDTQY
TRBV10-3,AIRPGQGDEQY
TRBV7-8,ASSSRQGPPNGNEQF